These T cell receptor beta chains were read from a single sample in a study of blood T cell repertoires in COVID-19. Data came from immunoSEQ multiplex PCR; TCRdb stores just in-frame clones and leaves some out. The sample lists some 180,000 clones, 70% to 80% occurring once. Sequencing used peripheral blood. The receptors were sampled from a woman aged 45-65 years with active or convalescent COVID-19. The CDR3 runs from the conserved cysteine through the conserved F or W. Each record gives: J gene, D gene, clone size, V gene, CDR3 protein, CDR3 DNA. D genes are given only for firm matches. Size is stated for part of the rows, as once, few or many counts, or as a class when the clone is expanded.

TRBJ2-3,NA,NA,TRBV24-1,CATSKAGSTDTQYF,TGTGCCACCAGTAAGGCAGGTAGCACAGATACGCAGTATTTT
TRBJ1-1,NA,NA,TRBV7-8,CASSLGGHTEAFF,TGTGCCAGCAGCTTAGGTGGGCACACTGAAGCTTTCTTT
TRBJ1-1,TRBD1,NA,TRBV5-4,CASSLDSRTGVRTEAFF,TGTGCCAGCAGCTTGGACTCTCGGACAGGGGTTCGCACTGAAGCTTTCTTT
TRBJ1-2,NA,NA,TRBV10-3,CAIRPDIQHGYTF,TGTGCCATCAGGCCCGACATTCAACATGGCTACACCTTC
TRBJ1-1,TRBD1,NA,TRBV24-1,CATSDDRDTEAFF,TGTGCCACCAGTGATGACAGGGACACTGAAGCTTTCTTT
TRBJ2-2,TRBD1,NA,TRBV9,CASSDRQGSHTGELFF,TGTGCCAGCAGCGACCGACAGGGTAGTCACACCGGGGAGCTGTTTTTT
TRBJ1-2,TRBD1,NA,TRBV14,CASSRYAGTGGGYGYTF,TGTGCCAGCAGCCGCTACGCCGGGACAGGGGGCGGCTATGGCTACACCTTC
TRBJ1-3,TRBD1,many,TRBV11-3,CASSLGQGRGNTIYF,TGTGCCAGCAGCTTGGGACAGGGGCGAGGAAACACCATATATTTT
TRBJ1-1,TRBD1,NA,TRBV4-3,CASSQAQGAGTEAFF,TGCGCCAGCAGCCAGGCACAGGGGGCAGGGACTGAAGCTTTCTTT
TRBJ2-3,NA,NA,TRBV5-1,CASRRGSEGQASTDTQYF,TGCGCCAGCCGTCGAGGTTCGGAGGGCCAGGCTAGCACAGATACGCAGTATTTT
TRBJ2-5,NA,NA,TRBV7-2,CASSPVRGGTQETQYF,TGTGCCAGCAGCCCCGTAAGGGGGGGGACTCAAGAGACCCAGTACTTC
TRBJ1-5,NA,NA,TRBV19,CASSIAGWRNQPQHF,TGTGCCAGTAGTATAGCAGGGTGGCGCAATCAGCCCCAGCATTTT
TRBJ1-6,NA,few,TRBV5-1,CASSEGQRTYSPLHF,TGCGCCAGCAGCGAAGGACAGAGGACATATTCACCCCTCCACTTT
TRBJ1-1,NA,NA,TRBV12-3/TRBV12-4,CAGGGELEAFF,TGTGCCGGTGGGGGGGAACTTGAAGCTTTCTTT
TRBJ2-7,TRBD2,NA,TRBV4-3,CASSQRVPPTSGVSYEQYF,TGCGCCAGCAGCCAAAGGGTCCCCCCGACTAGCGGGGTCTCCTACGAGCAGTACTTC
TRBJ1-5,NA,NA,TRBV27,CASSFGGIQPQHF,TGTGCCAGCAGTTTCGGCGGGATCCAGCCCCAGCATTTT